The 26 T cell receptor beta chains below all came from one sample that was sequenced in a study of shared clonotypes between healthy human individuals (dated by TCRdb to about 2020). Receptor libraries were prepared by the immunoSEQ multiplex PCR assay. In TCRdb, the immuneACCESS table is reduced to in-frame sequences with V and J assigned. These tables do not hold every clone; where another copy was compared, an unresolved V gene accounts for under half, and the others remain unexplained. The sample has some 2.1 million clones on record, 90% to 95% of them singletons. The top ten clonotypes cover more than 0.1% of the sample. The sample comprised naive CD4+ T cells sorted from blood. This sample's cell subset or site label indicates: CD45RA+ positively selected. The origin of the receptors is a man aged 18 to 30 in good health.

Here the CDR3 reads CASSLAGPQKIYGYTF. The CDR3 DNA reads as TGTGCCAGCAGCTTAGCGGGCCCCCAGAAAATCTATGGCTACACCTTC. The J gene is TRBJ1-2, the V gene TRBV7-9, with D uncertain. With 0 bases removed from V and 4 bases from J, the gap between germline ends came to 15 bases. Germline lookup yields CDR1 SEHNR and CDR2 FQNEAQ (reference sequence). This CDR3 is 16 amino acids long.

This clone was observed a single time. This specimen includes other DNA sequences encoding the same CDR3. V and J are TRBV12-5 and TRBJ1-2; 7 bases fit TRBD1. The J segment lost 4 bases and the V segment lost 1 base, leaving 0 bases of the junction unmatched. CDR1 and CDR2 (germline): LGHNT, FRNRAP. This CDR3 contains 13 residues. The CDR3 nucleotides read TGTGCTAGTGGTTTGGACAGGGGCTATGGCTACACCTTC. As protein: CASGLDRGYGYTF.

This chain connects TRBV6-5 to TRBJ2-7; D unclear. Germline values: CDR1 MNHEY, CDR2 SVGAGI. This CDR3 contains 14 residues. V shed 2 bases and J shed 3 bases, with 11 bases lying between them. This CDR3 reads CASSYGEGIYEQYF. The CDR3 bases are TGTGCCAGCAGTTACGGGGAAGGGATCTACGAGCAGTACTTC.

This clone has just one count. The gene calls are TRBV7-9 and TRBJ1-2; D is undetermined. Per germline, CDR1 SEHNR and CDR2 FQNEAQ (reference sequence). The CDR3 totals 14 residues. Deletions cut 1 base from V and 4 bases from J, with 10 bases between. The CDR3 reads CASSLGTDSYGYTF. The CDR3 coding sequence is TGTGCCAGCAGCTTAGGAACAGACTCCTATGGCTACACCTTC.

As concerns this clone: One end of the junction does not line up with germline, which may come from a read error. V and J are TRBV7-7 and TRBJ2-7, with unresolved D. The CDR3 length is 13 residues. The germline V gene encodes CDR1 SSHAT and CDR2 FNYEAQ (reference sequence). The CDR3 DNA follows: TGTGCTAGCAGCCCCGGACCTAACTACGAGCAGTACTTC. It translates to CASSPGPNYEQYF. The complete variable domain, with remaining parts taken from reference TRBV7-7 and TRBJ2-7, reads GAGVSQSPRYKVTKRGQDVTLRCDPISSHATLYWYQQALGQGPEFLTYFNYEAQPDKSGLPSDRFSAERPEGSISTLTIQRTEQRDSAMYRCASSPGPNYEQYFGPGTRLTVT.

This clone was found once. V is TRBV7-8 and J is TRBJ1-2; 7 nucleotides agree with TRBD1. V was clipped by 5 bases and J by 5 bases; unmatched bases: 5. The CDR3 is 13 amino acids. Per germline, CDR1 SGHVS and CDR2 FQNEAQ. The CDR3 reads CASSPRTGYGYTF. The CDR3, as DNA: TGTGCCAGCAGCCCCCGGACAGGTTATGGCTACACCTTC.

The chain employs TRBV13 and TRBJ2-5, with unresolved D. Trimming removed 5 bases at V and 5 bases at J, with 6 bases between. The CDR3 spans 11 residues. The germline V gene encodes CDR1 PRHDT and CDR2 FYEKMQ (reference sequence). The chain's CDR3 is CASSARETQYF. The CDR3 nucleotides are TGTGCCAGCAGCGCCAGGGAGACCCAGTACTTC.

The chain links TRBV30 to TRBJ2-5, with TRBD2 as a possible D gene (5 bases). The CDR3 extends over 15 amino acids. Trimming removed 0 bases from V and 3 bases from J, with 14 bases in between. Looked up from germline, CDR1 is GTSNPN and CDR2 is SVGIG (reference sequence). The CDR3 sequence: CAWSVPGKIEETQYF. The CDR3 bases are TGTGCCTGGAGTGTACCGGGAAAGATCGAAGAGACCCAGTACTTC.

This clone has only one observation. V and J are TRBV5-1 and TRBJ2-1; D remains unclear. Germline V lookup: CDR1 SGHRS, CDR2 YFSETQ. With 5 bases removed from V and 5 bases from J, the gap between germline ends came to 8 bases. This CDR3 has 12 residues. CDR3 bases: TGCGCCAGCAGTGCGGTAAACAATGAGCAGTTCTTC. Its protein is CASSAVNNEQFF. The full variable domain, completed using reference TRBV5-1 and TRBJ2-1, is KAGVTQTPRYLIKTRGQQVTLSCSPISGHRSVSWYQQTPGQGLQFLFEYFSETQRNKGNFPGRFSGRQFSNSRSEMNVSTLELGDSALYLCASSAVNNEQFFGPGTRLTVL.

This sequence joins TRBV18 and TRBJ2-7, with 10 bases identical to TRBD2. This CDR3 is built from 16 residues. Germline trimming cut 6 bases from V and 1 base from J; bases unmatched to any gene: 9. Looked up from germline, CDR1 is KGHSH and CDR2 is LQKENI. DNA of the CDR3: TGTGCCAGCTCGCCTCGACTAGCGGGCCTGTCCTACGAGCAGTACTTC. Amino acid sequence: CASSPRLAGLSYEQYF. The full variable domain, completed using reference TRBV18 and TRBJ2-7, is NAGVMQNPRHLVRRRGQEARLRCSPMKGHSHVYWYRQLPEEGLKFMVYLQKENIIDESGMPKERFSAEFPKEGPSILRIQQVVRGDSAAYFCASSPRLAGLSYEQYFGPGTRLTVT.

V is TRBV10-3 and J is TRBJ1-3; 7 bases map to TRBD1. The V segment lost 5 bases and the J segment 0 bases; nucleotides outside the gene matches: 7. This CDR3 region has 16 residues. CDR1 and CDR2 from the germline V gene are ENHRY and SYGVKD. The CDR3 reads CAISPPTGTSGNTIYF. CDR3 DNA sequence: TGTGCCATCAGTCCTCCGACAGGGACCTCTGGAAACACCATATATTTT.

The chain carries TRBV6-6 and TRBJ1-2; D is unclear. Germline CDR1 and CDR2: MNHNY and SVGAGI (reference sequence). There are 15 residues in the CDR3. The V gene lost 2 bases and the J gene lost 4 bases, with 14 bases spanning the gap. The CDR3 sequence is CASSYGSGELYGYTF. The CDR3, as DNA: TGTGCCAGCAGTTACGGGAGCGGGGAACTCTATGGCTACACCTTC.

As to this clone: The sample carries other DNA sequences with the same CDR3. The chain links TRBV18 to TRBJ2-5; unclear D gene. CDR1 is KGHSH, CDR2 LQKENI, per germline. V lost 6 bases, J lost 0 bases, and 5 bases lay in between. This CDR3 is 12 amino acids long. CDR3: CASSRYQETQYF. The CDR3 DNA is TGTGCCAGCTCGCGGTACCAAGAGACCCAGTACTTC.

This clone was detected only once. The rearrangement uses TRBV30 and TRBJ2-7, with D unresolved. The germline gives CDR1 GTSNPN, CDR2 SVGIG (reference sequence). Trimming took off 5 bases at V and 0 bases at J, with 8 bases between the two ends. The CDR3 covers 12 residues. Here the CDR3 DNA reads TGTGCCTGGGGGTATAACTCCTACGAGCAGTACTTC. It translates to CAWGYNSYEQYF.

This clone was seen more than once but under ten times. The chain links TRBV19 to TRBJ1-6, with D unclear. Germline CDR1 LNHDA, CDR2 SQIVND (reference sequence). The CDR3 runs 15 residues. The V gene lost 6 bases and the J gene lost 0 bases, with 9 bases spanning the gap. This CDR3 reads CASSEGYSYNSPLHF. The CDR3 DNA is TGTGCCAGTAGCGAGGGCTACTCCTATAATTCACCCCTCCACTTT.

This clone was observed once. The chain links TRBV27 to TRBJ1-5; D is unclear. V lost 6 bases to trimming and J lost 6 bases, with 18 bases between them. The germline V gene has CDR1 MNHEY and CDR2 SMNVEV (reference sequence). The CDR3 covers 15 residues. In nucleotides, the CDR3 is TGTGCCAGCAGCCCTCTCGGAGTGGCAAGTCAGCCCCAGCATTTT. Protein sequence: CASSPLGVASQPQHF.

CDR3 loop: CAWIWSRGNTEAFF. In DNA form, the CDR3 reads TGTGCCTGGATATGGAGCAGGGGGAACACTGAAGCTTTCTTT. This rearrangement joins TRBV30 to TRBJ1-1; perhaps TRBD1 as D (6 bases). V lost 4 bases to trimming and J lost 1 base, with 13 bases between them. The CDR3 has 14 amino acids. Germline values: CDR1 GTSNPN, CDR2 SVGIG (reference sequence). Using reference TRBV30 and TRBJ1-1 for the parts outside the CDR3, the full variable domain is SQTIHQWPATLVQPVGSPLSLECTVEGTSNPNLYWYRQAAGRGLQLLFYSVGIGQISSEVPQNLSASRPQDRQFILSSKKLLLSDSGFYLCAWIWSRGNTEAFFGQGTRLTVV.

CDR3 amino acids: CASTQRDRAWGTQYF. The CDR3, as DNA: TGTGCCAGCACCCAACGGGACAGAGCATGGGGGACCCAGTACTTC. V is TRBV6-5 and J is TRBJ2-5; the match to TRBD1 covers 7 bases. The length of the CDR3 is 15 residues. V dropped 7 bases and J dropped 7; count of bases not matched to a gene: 15. CDR1 and CDR2 (germline): MNHEY, SVGAGI.

This chain joins TRBV7-8 and TRBJ1-2; tentatively, D is TRBD1 (5 bases). Deletions cut 5 bases from V and 8 bases from J, with 12 bases between. The CDR3 runs 12 residues. In germline, CDR1 is SGHVS, CDR2 FQNEAQ. CDR3 coding DNA: TGTGCCAGCAGCCAGGGCCTGGAGGGCTACACCTTC. It codes for CASSQGLEGYTF.

For this clone: A junction end diverges from the germline sequence, so it may reflect a read error. The sample has other DNA sequences that encode this CDR3 too. This rearrangement joins TRBV6-6 to TRBJ2-7; 13 nucleotides agree with TRBD2. This CDR3 is 15 amino acids long. CDR1 is MNHNY, CDR2 SVGAGI, per germline (reference sequence). This CDR3 reads CASSPPTSGGNEQYF. The CDR3, as DNA: TGTGCTAGCAGCCCCCCGACTAGCGGGGGGAACGAGCAGTACTTC.

Regarding this clone: Different DNA sequences within this sample yield the same CDR3. The rearrangement links TRBV6-5 to TRBJ2-7; the match to TRBD1 covers 7 bases. Germline CDR1 and CDR2: MNHEY and SVGAGI. This CDR3 comprises 15 residues. Germline trimming cut 0 bases from V and 4 bases from J; bases unmatched to any gene: 6. Here the CDR3 DNA reads TGTGCCAGCAGTTACTCGATTCAGGGGGATTACGAGCAGTACTTC. Protein product: CASSYSIQGDYEQYF.

CDR3 coding DNA: TGTGCCAGCAGAAATTCCGGGACAGGGCACGGCTACACCTTC. Its translation: CASRNSGTGHGYTF. V and J are TRBV27 and TRBJ1-2; 9 nucleotides match TRBD1. V dropped 6 bases and J dropped 8; count of bases not matched to a gene: 10. CDR1 and CDR2 from the germline V gene are MNHEY and SMNVEV (reference sequence). The CDR3 extends over 14 amino acids.

With regard to this clone: At the DNA level, this CDR3 is encoded by other sequences in the same sample as well. This sequence joins TRBV30 and TRBJ1-1; D call uncertain. Trimming took off 3 bases at V and 0 bases at J, with 8 bases between the two ends. CDR1 is GTSNPN, CDR2 SVGIG, per germline (reference sequence). This CDR3 is built from 13 residues. The CDR3 reads CAWSGLVNTEAFF. For the CDR3, the DNA is TGTGCCTGGAGCGGCCTGGTGAACACTGAAGCTTTCTTT.

CDR3 DNA sequence: TGTGCCACCTCGACAGGGGGGACAGGGAACTATGGCTACACCTTC. This gives the protein CATSTGGTGNYGYTF. The chain carries TRBV28 and TRBJ1-2; the match to TRBD1 covers 9 bases. J gave up 2 bases and V 10 bases, and 11 bases lay outside the gene matches. The CDR3 extends over 15 amino acids. The germline gives CDR1 MDHEN, CDR2 SYDVKM.

CDR3 bases: TGTGCCAGCAGGTGGGACGGCCGTTCTACCTATGGCTACACCTTC. Translated, it gives CASRWDGRSTYGYTF. This chain uses TRBV6-5 with TRBJ1-2; D possibly corresponds to TRBD1 (5 bases). The CDR3 spans 15 residues. The V end lost 6 bases, the J end lost 4 bases, and 18 bases lay between the germline ends. From germline, CDR1 is MNHEY and CDR2 SVGAGI.

The chain is built from TRBV7-8 and TRBJ1-1; D not certain. The CDR3 is 13 amino acids. Deletions cut 5 bases from V and 2 bases from J, with 9 bases between. The germline CDR1 and CDR2 sequences are SGHVS and FQNEAQ. For the CDR3, the DNA is TGTGCCAGCAGCCTGACACCTAACACTGAAGCTTTCTTT. It encodes CASSLTPNTEAFF.